This note documents a single TCR beta chain sequence. What it binds is unknown. Data came from immunoSEQ multiplex PCR; TCRdb stores just in-frame clones and leaves some out. The sample consists of under 3,000 clones, around three quarters of them appearing once. V lost 2 bases and J 1 base, leaving 9 bases between the germline ends. Germline lookup yields CDR1 SGHRS and CDR2 YFSETQ. This CDR3 has 14 residues. The sample is drawn from a study of radiotherapy plus CTLA-4 blockade in lung cancer. Study-wide findings and caveats: An expansion of tumor-derived TCR clones occurred in blood after radiotherapy plus ipilimumab.

This sequence originates from a human donor with non-small cell lung cancer that progressed on radiotherapy plus ipilimumab. This specimen consisted of tumor tissue, obtained from a patient treated with radiotherapy plus ipilimumab. This chain uses TRBV5-1 with TRBJ1-1; D unclear. The CDR3 nucleotides read TGCGCCAGCAGCTTACTAAGTCAGAACACTGAAGCTTTCTTT. This gives the protein CASSLLSQNTEAFF.